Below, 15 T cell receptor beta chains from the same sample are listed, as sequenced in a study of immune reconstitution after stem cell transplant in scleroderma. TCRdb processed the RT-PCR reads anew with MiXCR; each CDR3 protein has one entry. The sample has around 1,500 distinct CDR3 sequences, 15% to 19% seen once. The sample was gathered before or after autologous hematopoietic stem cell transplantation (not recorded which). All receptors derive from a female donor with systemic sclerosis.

In DNA, the CDR3 is TGTGCCATCAGTGAGTCGAATAAGGGAGGGCAAGAGACCCAGTACTTC. This codes for CAISESNKGGQETQYF. The gene calls are TRBV10-3 and TRBJ2-5, with 7 bases identical to TRBD2. Germline assignment: CDR1 ENHRY and CDR2 SYGVKD. The CDR3 is 16 residues long. The V segment lost 0 bases and the J segment 2 bases; nucleotides outside the gene matches: 6.

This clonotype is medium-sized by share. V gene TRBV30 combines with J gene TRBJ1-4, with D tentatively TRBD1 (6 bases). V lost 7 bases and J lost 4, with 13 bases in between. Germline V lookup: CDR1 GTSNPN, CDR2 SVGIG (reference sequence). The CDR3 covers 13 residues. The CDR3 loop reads CASSGTSNEKLFF. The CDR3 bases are TGTGCCTCTTCCGGGACAAGTAATGAAAAACTGTTTTTT.

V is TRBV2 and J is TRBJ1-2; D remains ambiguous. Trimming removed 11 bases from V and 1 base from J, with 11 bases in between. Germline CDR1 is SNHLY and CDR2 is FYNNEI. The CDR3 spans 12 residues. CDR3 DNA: TGTGCCGTCCGAGTGTTTAACTATGGCTACACCTTC. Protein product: CAVRVFNYGYTF.

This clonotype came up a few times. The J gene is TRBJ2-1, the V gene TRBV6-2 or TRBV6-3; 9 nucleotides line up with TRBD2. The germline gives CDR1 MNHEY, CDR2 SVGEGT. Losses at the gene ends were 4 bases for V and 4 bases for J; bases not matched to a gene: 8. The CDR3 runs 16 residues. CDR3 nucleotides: TGTGCCAGCAGTTTCGGGGCTAGCGGGAAATACAATGAGCAGTTCTTC. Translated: CASSFGASGKYNEQFF.

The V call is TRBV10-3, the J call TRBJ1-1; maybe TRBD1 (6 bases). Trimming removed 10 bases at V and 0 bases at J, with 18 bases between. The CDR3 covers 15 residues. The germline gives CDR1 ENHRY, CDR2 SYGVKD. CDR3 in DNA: TGTGCCACCAACGTTAACCAGGGGCTGAACACTGAAGCTTTCTTT. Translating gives CATNVNQGLNTEAFF.

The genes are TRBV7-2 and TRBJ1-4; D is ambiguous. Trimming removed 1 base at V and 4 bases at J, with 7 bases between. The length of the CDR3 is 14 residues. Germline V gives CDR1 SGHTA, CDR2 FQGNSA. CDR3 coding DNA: TGTGCCAGCAGCTTAGGAGCCAATAATGAAAAACTGTTTTTT. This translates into CASSLGANNEKLFF.

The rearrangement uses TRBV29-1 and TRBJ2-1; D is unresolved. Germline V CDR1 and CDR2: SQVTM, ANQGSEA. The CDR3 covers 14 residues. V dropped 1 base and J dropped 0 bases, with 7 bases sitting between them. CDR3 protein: CSVEARFSYNEQFF. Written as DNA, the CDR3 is TGCAGCGTTGAAGCCAGGTTCTCCTACAATGAGCAGTTCTTC.

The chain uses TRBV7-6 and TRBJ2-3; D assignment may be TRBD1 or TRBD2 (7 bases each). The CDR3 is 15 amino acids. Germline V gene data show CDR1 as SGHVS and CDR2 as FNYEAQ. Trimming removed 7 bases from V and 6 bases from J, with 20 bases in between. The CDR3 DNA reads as TGTGCCAGCACCCCCCGGGCAGGGGGGGCGGATACGCAGTATTTT. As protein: CASTPRAGGADTQYF.

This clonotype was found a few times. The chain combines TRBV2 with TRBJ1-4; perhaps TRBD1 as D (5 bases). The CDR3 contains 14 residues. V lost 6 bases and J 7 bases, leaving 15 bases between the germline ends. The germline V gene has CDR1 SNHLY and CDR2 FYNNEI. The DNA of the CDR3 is TGTGCCAGCAGGGGGGATGGCGGGAGTGAAAAACTGTTTTTT. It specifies CASRGDGGSEKLFF.

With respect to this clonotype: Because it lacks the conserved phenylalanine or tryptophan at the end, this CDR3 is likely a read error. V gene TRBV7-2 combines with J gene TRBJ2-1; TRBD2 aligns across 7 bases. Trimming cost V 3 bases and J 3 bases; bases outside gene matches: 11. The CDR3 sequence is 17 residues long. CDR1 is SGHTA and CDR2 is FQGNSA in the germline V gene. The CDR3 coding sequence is TGTGCCAGCAGCTTGGGGGGGACTCCGACCGGCTACAATGAGCAGTTCCTC. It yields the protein CASSLGGTPTGYNEQFL.

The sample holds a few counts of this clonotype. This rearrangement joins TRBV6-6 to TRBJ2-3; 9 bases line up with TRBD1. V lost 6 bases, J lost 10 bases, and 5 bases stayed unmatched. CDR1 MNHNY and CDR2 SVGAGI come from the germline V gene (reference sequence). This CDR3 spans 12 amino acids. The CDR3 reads CASRKDRGPQYF. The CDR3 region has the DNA TGTGCCAGCAGAAAGGACAGGGGCCCGCAGTATTTT.

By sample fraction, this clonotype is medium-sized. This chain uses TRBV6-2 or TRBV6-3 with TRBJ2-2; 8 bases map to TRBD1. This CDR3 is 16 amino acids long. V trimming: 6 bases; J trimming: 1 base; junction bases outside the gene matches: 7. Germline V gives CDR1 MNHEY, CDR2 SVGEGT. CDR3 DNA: TGTGCCAGCAGCCTGCAGGGGGCCCTGAACACCGGGGAGCTGTTTTTT. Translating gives CASSLQGALNTGELFF.

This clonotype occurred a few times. CDR3 DNA sequence: TGCAGTGCTACCGCACCCGGGCCATCCTACGAGCAGTACTTC. Its protein product is CSATAPGPSYEQYF. The chain uses TRBV20-1 and TRBJ2-7, with D hard to call. Germline CDR1 is DFQATT and CDR2 is SNEGSKA (reference sequence). The CDR3 extends over 14 amino acids. Trimming shortened V by 4 bases and J by 1 base, and 14 bases separated the two germline ends.

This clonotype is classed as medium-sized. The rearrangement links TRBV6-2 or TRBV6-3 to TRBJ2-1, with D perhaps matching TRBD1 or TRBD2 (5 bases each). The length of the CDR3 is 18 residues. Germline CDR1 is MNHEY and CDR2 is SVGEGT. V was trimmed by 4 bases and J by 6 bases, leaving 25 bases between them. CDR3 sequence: CASSSFFEGPSQGNEQFF. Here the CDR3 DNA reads TGTGCCAGCAGTTCCTTTTTCGAGGGACCCTCCCAAGGCAATGAGCAGTTCTTC.

The CDR3, as DNA: TGTGCCAGCAGTTACTCGCCCTCCCGGGAGACCCAGTACTTC. Translating it yields CASSYSPSRETQYF. The J gene is TRBJ2-5, the V gene TRBV6-2 or TRBV6-3; D call uncertain. The CDR3 covers 14 residues. CDR1 MNHEY and CDR2 SVGEGT come from the germline V gene. Trimming took off 0 bases at V and 5 bases at J, with 10 bases between the two ends.